This T cell receptor beta chain was observed in a study of Ad26.COV2.S vaccination and SARS-CoV-2 variants. Treatment of the sample: roughly 19 received Ad26.COV2.S at low or high dose, single or two shots; about 5 received placebo; per-sample allocation not given. At day 63 after the first vaccine or placebo injection, samples were drawn. Generated by immunoSEQ multiplex PCR, the TCRdb table keeps only in-frame clones and is missing some. The profile covers hundreds of thousands of clones, with 88% appearing a single time and 5.5% to 7% taken by the ten largest. The TCR comes from a person aged 18-60 years who received the Ad26.COV2.S COVID-19 vaccine or a placebo. The source was peripheral blood, collected in a trial of Ad26.COV2.S vaccine versus placebo.

The CDR3 loop reads CASSLRPNTQYF. The DNA of the CDR3 is TGTGCCAGCAGCTTACGACCAAATACGCAGTATTTT. The gene calls are TRBV7-8 and TRBJ2-3; D remains ambiguous. V lost 2 bases and J 7 bases, leaving 7 bases between the germline ends. The CDR3 extends over 12 amino acids. The germline V gene has CDR1 SGHVS and CDR2 FQNEAQ.